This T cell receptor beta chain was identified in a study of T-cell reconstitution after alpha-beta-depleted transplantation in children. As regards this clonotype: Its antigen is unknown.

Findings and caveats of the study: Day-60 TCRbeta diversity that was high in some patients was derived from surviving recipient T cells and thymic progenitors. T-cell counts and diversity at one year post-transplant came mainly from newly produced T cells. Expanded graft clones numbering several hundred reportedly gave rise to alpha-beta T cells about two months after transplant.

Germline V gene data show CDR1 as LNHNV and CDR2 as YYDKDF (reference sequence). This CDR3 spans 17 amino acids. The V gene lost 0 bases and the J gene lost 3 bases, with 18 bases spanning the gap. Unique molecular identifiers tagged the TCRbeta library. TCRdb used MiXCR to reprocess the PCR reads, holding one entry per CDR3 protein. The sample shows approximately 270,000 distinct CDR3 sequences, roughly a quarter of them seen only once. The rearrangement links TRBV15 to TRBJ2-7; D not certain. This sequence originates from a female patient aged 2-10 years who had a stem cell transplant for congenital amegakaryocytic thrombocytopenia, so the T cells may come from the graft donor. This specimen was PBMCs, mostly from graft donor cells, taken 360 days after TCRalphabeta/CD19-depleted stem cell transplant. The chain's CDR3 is CATSRERGPVKFYEQYF. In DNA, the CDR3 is TGTGCCACCAGCAGAGAGCGAGGCCCGGTGAAATTCTACGAGCAGTACTTC.